The clone carrying this TCR beta chain was counted a few times. Its target is unknown. The CDR3 has 15 residues. Molecular barcoding with unique molecular identifiers was used for the TCRbeta library. MiXCR was run by TCRdb on the PCR reads, yielding one entry per CDR3 protein. The table has fewer than 550,000 distinct CDR3 sequences, 11% seen once. The sample originates from a study of T-cell reconstitution after alpha-beta-depleted transplantation in children. Regarding the study as a whole: Surviving recipient T cells and intrathymic progenitors accounted for some patients' high TCRbeta diversity at day 60. Newly generated T cells supplied most T-cell counts and diversity one year post-transplant.

The TCR was taken from a female patient between 2 and 15 years old who had a stem cell transplant for aplastic anemia, so the T cells may come from the graft donor. The specimen comprised PBMCs, mostly from graft donor cells, sampled 180 days after TCRalphabeta/CD19-depleted stem cell transplant. This chain joins TRBV21-1 and TRBJ1-1. TRBV21-1 is an annotated pseudogene. CDR3 DNA sequence: TGTGCCAGCAGCAATAGGACCCACTTCGGCACTGAAGCTTTCTTT. Amino acids: CASSNRTHFGTEAFF.